The present entry profiles one TCR beta chain with its context. The antigen is unknown. The data belong to a study of OX40 agonist ivuxolimab in advanced cancers. Overall study findings and caveats: Expanded clones tended on average to be more numerous among CD8+ T cells than CD4+. Some nonresponders additionally presented with little normalized T-cell clonal expansion.

Only in-frame clones appear in the TCRdb table, and some are missing; sequencing was by immunoSEQ multiplex PCR. The data contain 60,000 or so clones, under 90% of them singletons. V shed 5 bases and J 6 bases; nucleotides not matched to a gene: 10. This CDR3 has 16 amino acids. Germline V gene data show CDR1 as SGHAT and CDR2 as FQNNGV. This sequence originates from an adult with an advanced solid tumor such as melanoma, head and neck, liver or kidney cancer. The V and J genes are TRBV11-2 and TRBJ2-1, with TRBD2 identical over 10 bases. The material sequenced was CD4+ or CD8+ T cells sorted from blood, taken in a trial of the OX40 agonist ivuxolimab. As DNA, the CDR3 is TGTGCCAGCAGCCAGGACGGTGCTAGCGGGAGCAATGAGCAGTTCTTC. It translates to CASSQDGASGSNEQFF.